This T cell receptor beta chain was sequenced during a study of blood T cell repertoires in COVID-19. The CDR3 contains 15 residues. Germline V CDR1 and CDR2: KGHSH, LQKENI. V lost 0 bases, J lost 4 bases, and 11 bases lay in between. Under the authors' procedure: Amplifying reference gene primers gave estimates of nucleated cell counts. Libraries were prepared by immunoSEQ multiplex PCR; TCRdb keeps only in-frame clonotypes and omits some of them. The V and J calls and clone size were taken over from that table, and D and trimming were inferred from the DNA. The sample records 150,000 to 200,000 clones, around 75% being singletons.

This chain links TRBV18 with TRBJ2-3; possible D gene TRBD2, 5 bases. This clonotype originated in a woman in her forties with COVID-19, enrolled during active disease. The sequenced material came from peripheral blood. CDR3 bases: TGTGCCAGCTCACCACCGGAGAGGACTCCAGATACGCAGTATTTT. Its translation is CASSPPERTPDTQYF.